The clone carrying this T cell receptor beta chain was seen ten or more times. V lost 3 bases and J lost 1, with 7 bases in between. The length of the CDR3 is 13 residues. The germline V gene encodes CDR1 MGHDK and CDR2 SYGVNS. Arm-PCR of CDR3 regions and iRepertoire HTBI primers were used to build TCR beta libraries. One entry per CDR3 protein, called by TCRdb with MiXCR from the multiplex PCR reads. Here the sample spans 430,000 or so distinct CDR3 sequences, 21% being singletons. The sample belongs to a study of regulatory T cells in long-lasting Graves disease. Specified time point: persistent/refractory GD, antithyroid drugs over 5 years with positive TRAb. From RNA extracted from PBMCs, the TCR library was made. Patients came through an endocrinology department, and that department was in Xi'an, China.

V is TRBV25-1 and J is TRBJ2-7; D remains unclear. Sequences were derived from peripheral blood mononuclear cells (PBMCs), sampled when the disease was refractory, from a patient treated with antithyroid drugs. This clonotype was sampled from a female donor with Graves disease. In nucleotides, the CDR3 is TGTGCCAGCAGTGACAGGTTATCCTACGAGCAGTACTTC. It encodes CASSDRLSYEQYF.